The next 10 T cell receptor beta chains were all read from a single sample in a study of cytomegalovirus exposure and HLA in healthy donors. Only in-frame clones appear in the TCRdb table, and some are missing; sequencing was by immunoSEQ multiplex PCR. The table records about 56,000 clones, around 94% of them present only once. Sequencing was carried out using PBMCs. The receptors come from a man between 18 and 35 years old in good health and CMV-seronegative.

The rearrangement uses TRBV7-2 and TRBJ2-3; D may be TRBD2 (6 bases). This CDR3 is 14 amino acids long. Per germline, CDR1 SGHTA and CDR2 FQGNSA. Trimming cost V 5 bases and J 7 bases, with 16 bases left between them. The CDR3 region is CASSPGTPTHTQYF. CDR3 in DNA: TGTGCCAGCAGCCCGGGGACTCCCACGCATACGCAGTATTTT.

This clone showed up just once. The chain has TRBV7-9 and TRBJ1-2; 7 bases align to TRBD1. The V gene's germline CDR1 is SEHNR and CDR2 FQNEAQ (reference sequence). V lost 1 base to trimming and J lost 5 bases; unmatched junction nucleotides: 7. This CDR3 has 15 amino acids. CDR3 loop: CASSLEGTARYGYTF. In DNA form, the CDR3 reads TGTGCCAGCAGCTTAGAAGGGACAGCCCGTTATGGCTACACCTTC.

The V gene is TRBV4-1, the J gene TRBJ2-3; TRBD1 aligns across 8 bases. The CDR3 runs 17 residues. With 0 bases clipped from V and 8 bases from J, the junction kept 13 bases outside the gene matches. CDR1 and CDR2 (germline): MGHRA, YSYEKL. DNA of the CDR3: TGCGCCAGCAGCCAAGACGGTCTGACAGGGGCCCTTCGTACGCAGTATTTT. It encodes CASSQDGLTGALRTQYF.

This chain's CDR3 is CASSPRRGTGYEQYF. DNA of the CDR3: TGTGCCAGCAGCCCTAGGCGGGGCACTGGCTACGAGCAGTACTTC. The rearrangement joins TRBV7-2 to TRBJ2-7; D possibly corresponds to TRBD2 (6 bases). CDR3 length equals 15 residues. With 5 bases removed from V and 3 bases from J, the gap between germline ends came to 17 bases. CDR1 SGHTA and CDR2 FQGNSA come from the germline V gene.

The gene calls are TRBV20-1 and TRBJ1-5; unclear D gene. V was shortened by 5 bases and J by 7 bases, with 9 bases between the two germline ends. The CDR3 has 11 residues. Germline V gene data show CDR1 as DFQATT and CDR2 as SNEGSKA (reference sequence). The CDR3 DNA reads TGCAGTGCTGGCACAGAACAGCCCCAGCATTTT. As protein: CSAGTEQPQHF.

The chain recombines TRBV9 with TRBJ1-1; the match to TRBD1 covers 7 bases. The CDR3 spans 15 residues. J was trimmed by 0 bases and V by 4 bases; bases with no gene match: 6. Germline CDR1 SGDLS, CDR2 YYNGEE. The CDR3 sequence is CASSLQTGLNTEAFF. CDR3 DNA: TGTGCCAGCAGCTTACAGACAGGGTTGAACACTGAAGCTTTCTTT.

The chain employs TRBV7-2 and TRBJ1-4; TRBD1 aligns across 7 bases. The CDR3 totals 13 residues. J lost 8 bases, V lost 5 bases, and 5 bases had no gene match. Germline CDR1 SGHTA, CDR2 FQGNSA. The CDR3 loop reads CASSPGGNEKLFF. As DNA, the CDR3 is TGTGCCAGCAGCCCAGGGGGAAACGAAAAACTGTTTTTT.

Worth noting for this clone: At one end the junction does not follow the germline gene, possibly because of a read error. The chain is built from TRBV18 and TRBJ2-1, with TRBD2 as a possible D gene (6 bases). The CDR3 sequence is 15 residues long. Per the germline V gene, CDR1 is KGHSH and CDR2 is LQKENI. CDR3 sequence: CASSTPQGLYNEQFF. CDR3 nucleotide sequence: TGTGCCAGCTCAACACCCCAGGGACTTTACAATGAGCAGTTCTTC.

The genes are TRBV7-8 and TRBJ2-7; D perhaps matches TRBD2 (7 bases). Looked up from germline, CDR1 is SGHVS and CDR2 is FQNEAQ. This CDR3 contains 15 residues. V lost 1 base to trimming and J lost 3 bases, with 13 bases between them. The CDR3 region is CASSLEGGGNYEQYF. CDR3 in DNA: TGTGCCAGCAGCTTAGAGGGAGGGGGGAACTACGAGCAGTACTTC. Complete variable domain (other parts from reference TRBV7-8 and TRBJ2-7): GAGVSQSPRYKVAKRGQDVALRCDPISGHVSLFWYQQALGQGPEFLTYFQNEAQLDKSGLPSDRFFAERPEGSVSTLKIQRTQQEDSAVYLCASSLEGGGNYEQYFGPGTRLTVT.

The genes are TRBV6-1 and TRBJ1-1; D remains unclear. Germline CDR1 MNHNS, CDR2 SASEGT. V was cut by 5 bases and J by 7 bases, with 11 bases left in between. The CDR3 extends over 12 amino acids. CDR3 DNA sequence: TGTGCCAGCAGTTTTACGTTAGATGAAGCTTTCTTT. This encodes CASSFTLDEAFF.